The entry below describes one T cell receptor (beta chain). These data belong to a study of blood T cell repertoires in COVID-19. Whole-study context: Samples representing acute and convalescent COVID-19 were sourced from the United States, Italy and Spain. PBMCs, B-cell-depleted T cells, or T cells provided the cDNA or gDNA that made up the material.

In germline, CDR1 is MDHEN, CDR2 SYDVKM. The CDR3 spans 14 residues. V lost 5 bases and J lost 0, with 11 bases in between. Original data processing: Estimation of nucleated cell counts was performed using reference gene primer amplification. Method: immunoSEQ multiplex PCR; TCRdb's copy keeps in-frame clones and lacks some. From that table come the V and J calls and clone size; the DNA was used to work out D and trimming. The data contain over 150,000 clones, roughly 93% of them singletons. Seattle's cohort entered during active infection and was followed longitudinally. The sequenced material came from peripheral blood. The rearrangement uses TRBV28 and TRBJ2-7; no clear D gene. This TCR was recovered from a man younger than 30 with COVID-19, enrolled during active disease. CDR3 region: CASSVVGNSYEQYF. For the CDR3, the DNA is TGTGCCAGCAGTGTGGTTGGCAACTCCTACGAGCAGTACTTC. Combining the CDR3 with reference TRBV28 and TRBJ2-7 gives the whole variable domain DVKVTQSSRYLVKRTGEKVFLECVQDMDHENMFWYRQDPGLGLRLIYFSYDVKMKEKGDIPEGYSVSREKKERFSLILESASTNQTSMYLCASSVVGNSYEQYFGPGTRLTVT.